This is a list of T cell receptor beta chains from one sample in a study of cytomegalovirus exposure and HLA in healthy donors. Assay: immunoSEQ multiplex PCR; the TCRdb copy retains only in-frame clones and omits some. Among some 120,000 clones listed, over 60% were seen once. The material sequenced was PBMCs. Receptors originate from a man between 18 and 35 years old in good health and CMV-seronegative. The CDR3 runs from the conserved cysteine through the conserved F or W. The D gene is left open where the match is weak. Expanded clones are given a class, and other clones once, few, many or no size at all.

v_gene: TRBV2; len: 16; d_gene: NA; abundance: NA; j_gene: TRBJ2-1; CDR3aa: CASRFGGFGSYNEQFF; CDR3nt: TGTGCCAGCAGGTTCGGCGGGTTTGGCTCCTACAATGAGCAGTTCTTC
v_gene: TRBV7-8; len: 14; d_gene: NA; abundance: NA; j_gene: TRBJ2-7; CDR3aa: CASSLDSVQIRQYF; CDR3nt: TGTGCCAGCAGCTTAGATAGCGTTCAAATCCGGCAGTACTTC
v_gene: TRBV7-9; len: 14; d_gene: NA; abundance: NA; j_gene: TRBJ1-3; CDR3aa: CASSLEFGGPLIYF; CDR3nt: TGTGCCAGCAGCTTAGAGTTTGGAGGACCCTTAATATATTTT
v_gene: TRBV30; len: 17; d_gene: NA; abundance: few; j_gene: TRBJ2-2; CDR3aa: CAWSVAPGGANTGELFF; CDR3nt: TGTGCCTGGAGTGTAGCACCGGGCGGGGCGAACACCGGGGAGCTGTTTTTT
v_gene: TRBV2; len: 13; d_gene: NA; abundance: once; j_gene: TRBJ2-5; CDR3aa: CASRSIWRETQYF; CDR3nt: TGTGCCAGCAGGAGTATTTGGCGGGAGACCCAGTACTTC
v_gene: TRBV18; len: 15; d_gene: NA; abundance: once; j_gene: TRBJ1-4; CDR3aa: CASSPRTGPSEKLFF; CDR3nt: TGTGCCAGCTCACCACGTACAGGGCCGAGTGAAAAACTGTTTTTT
v_gene: TRBV11-2; len: 14; d_gene: TRBD2; abundance: NA; j_gene: TRBJ2-7; CDR3aa: CATSLDPAGHEQYF; CDR3nt: TGTGCCACCAGCTTAGACCCAGCGGGGCACGAGCAGTACTTC
v_gene: TRBV10-1; len: 16; d_gene: TRBD1; abundance: once; j_gene: TRBJ2-7; CDR3aa: CASSEDTRDRVREQYF; CDR3nt: TGCGCCAGCAGTGAGGATACCCGGGACAGGGTTCGCGAGCAGTACTTC
v_gene: TRBV9; len: 13; d_gene: TRBD1; abundance: NA; j_gene: TRBJ2-7; CDR3aa: CASSVTGGYEQYF; CDR3nt: TGTGCCAGCAGCGTAACAGGGGGCTACGAGCAGTACTTC
v_gene: TRBV6-5; len: 12; d_gene: NA; abundance: NA; j_gene: TRBJ1-5; CDR3aa: CASGLSNQPQHF; CDR3nt: TGTGCCAGCGGGCTTAGCAATCAGCCCCAGCATTTT
v_gene: TRBV6-5; len: 13; d_gene: TRBD2; abundance: few; j_gene: TRBJ2-7; CDR3aa: CASSYLTGGEQYF; CDR3nt: TGTGCCAGCAGTTACTTGACGGGGGGGGAGCAGTACTTC
v_gene: TRBV19; len: 15; d_gene: TRBD2; abundance: NA; j_gene: TRBJ2-3; CDR3aa: CASTQGLADTDTQYF; CDR3nt: TGTGCCAGTACTCAGGGACTAGCGGACACAGATACGCAGTATTTT
v_gene: TRBV7-7; len: 17; d_gene: NA; abundance: NA; j_gene: TRBJ2-5; CDR3aa: CASSLGWAGTSKETQYF; CDR3nt: TGTGCCAGCAGCTTAGGGTGGGCCGGGACATCAAAAGAGACCCAGTACTTC
v_gene: TRBV19; len: 15; d_gene: TRBD1; abundance: NA; j_gene: TRBJ1-2; CDR3aa: CASSIQGARKEGYTF; CDR3nt: TGTGCCAGTAGTATACAGGGGGCGAGGAAGGAAGGCTACACCTTC
v_gene: TRBV7-2; len: 16; d_gene: TRBD1; abundance: few; j_gene: TRBJ1-1; CDR3aa: CASRGQGPNPNTEAFF; CDR3nt: TGTGCCAGCAGGGGACAGGGGCCCAATCCGAACACTGAAGCTTTCTTT
v_gene: TRBV7-9; len: 16; d_gene: TRBD1; abundance: NA; j_gene: TRBJ1-2; CDR3aa: CASSDGQDGRGYGYTF; CDR3nt: TGTGCCAGCAGCGACGGACAGGATGGAAGGGGTTATGGCTACACCTTC
v_gene: TRBV6-4; len: 13; d_gene: NA; abundance: NA; j_gene: TRBJ2-2; CDR3aa: CASSDSFGSELFF; CDR3nt: TGTGCCAGCAGTGACTCCTTCGGGAGTGAGCTGTTTTTT
v_gene: TRBV19; len: 13; d_gene: TRBD1; abundance: NA; j_gene: TRBJ1-2; CDR3aa: CASGDREGNGYTF; CDR3nt: TGTGCCAGCGGGGACAGGGAAGGTAATGGCTACACCTTC
v_gene: TRBV6-5; len: 15; d_gene: TRBD2; abundance: NA; j_gene: TRBJ2-1; CDR3aa: CASSKLAGGYNEQFF; CDR3nt: TGTGCCAGCAGTAAACTAGCGGGAGGTTATAATGAGCAGTTCTTC
v_gene: TRBV6-6; len: 14; d_gene: TRBD2; abundance: NA; j_gene: TRBJ2-1; CDR3aa: CATATERGRDEQFF; CDR3nt: TGTGCCACCGCGACTGAGCGGGGGAGGGATGAGCAGTTCTTC
v_gene: TRBV5-1; len: 15; d_gene: TRBD2; abundance: NA; j_gene: TRBJ2-1; CDR3aa: CASSAGLAGGNEQFF; CDR3nt: TGCGCCAGCAGCGCAGGACTAGCGGGAGGGAATGAGCAGTTCTTC
v_gene: TRBV7-3; len: 14; d_gene: TRBD1; abundance: NA; j_gene: TRBJ2-7; CDR3aa: CASSDRTGGSEQYF; CDR3nt: TGTGCCAGCAGCGATAGGACAGGGGGCTCCGAGCAGTACTTC
v_gene: TRBV19; len: 18; d_gene: NA; abundance: NA; j_gene: TRBJ2-7; CDR3aa: CASSFHTGGQYGADEQYF; CDR3nt: TGTGCCAGTAGTTTCCATACGGGAGGACAGTATGGGGCGGACGAGCAGTACTTC
v_gene: TRBV5-6; len: 16; d_gene: NA; abundance: NA; j_gene: TRBJ2-3; CDR3aa: CASSPASPRLADTQYF; CDR3nt: TGTGCCAGCAGCCCAGCTAGTCCCCGACTGGCAGATACGCAGTATTTT
v_gene: TRBV6-5; len: 15; d_gene: NA; abundance: NA; j_gene: TRBJ1-3; CDR3aa: CASRSRGARGNTIYF; CDR3nt: TGTGCCAGCAGATCCCGCGGGGCTAGAGGAAACACCATATATTTT
v_gene: TRBV6-5; len: 14; d_gene: NA; abundance: NA; j_gene: TRBJ2-6; CDR3aa: CASSAYSGANVLTF; CDR3nt: TGTGCCAGCAGCGCGTACTCTGGGGCCAACGTCCTGACTTTC
v_gene: TRBV7-3; len: 16; d_gene: TRBD1; abundance: once; j_gene: TRBJ1-6; CDR3aa: CASSIQGAGGSSPLHF; CDR3nt: TGTGCCAGCAGCATACAGGGGGCTGGTGGGAGTTCACCCCTCCACTTT
v_gene: TRBV19; len: 17; d_gene: TRBD2; abundance: NA; j_gene: TRBJ2-1; CDR3aa: CASSMGLAGNGHNEQFF; CDR3nt: TGTGCCAGTAGTATGGGGCTAGCGGGAAACGGCCACAATGAGCAGTTCTTC
v_gene: TRBV5-6; len: 15; d_gene: NA; abundance: NA; j_gene: TRBJ1-5; CDR3aa: CASSLGQNPNQPQHF; CDR3nt: TGTGCCAGCAGCTTAGGACAGAATCCAAATCAGCCCCAGCATTTT
v_gene: TRBV27; len: 13; d_gene: NA; abundance: NA; j_gene: TRBJ2-3; CDR3aa: CASSSEVRDTQYF; CDR3nt: TGTGCCAGCAGTTCCGAGGTCAGAGATACGCAGTATTTT
v_gene: TRBV30; len: 16; d_gene: NA; abundance: NA; j_gene: TRBJ1-6; CDR3aa: CAWSGKGRGLDSPLHF; CDR3nt: TGTGCCTGGAGTGGGAAGGGGAGGGGCTTGGATTCACCCCTCCACTTT
v_gene: TRBV10-3; len: 12; d_gene: NA; abundance: once; j_gene: TRBJ2-5; CDR3aa: CAISPGEETQYF; CDR3nt: TGTGCCATCAGCCCAGGGGAAGAGACCCAGTACTTC